These T cell receptor beta chains were read from a single sample in a study of neurological immune-mediated disorders. TCRdb processed the 5' RACE reads anew with MiXCR; each CDR3 protein has one entry. This repertoire shows tens of thousands of distinct CDR3 sequences, less than 2.5% found once; its top ten account for approximately 3%. The specimen sequenced was PBMCs. These receptor sequences come from a man aged 50 to 60 with multiple sclerosis. Both conserved end residues are part of each CDR3. D genes are given only for firm matches. Not every row has a clone size; where given, it reads once, few, many or a size class.

D gene	V gene	J gene	clone size	CDR3 protein	CDR3 DNA
NA	TRBV20-1	TRBJ2-3	many	CSAPRPSGTDTQYF	TGCAGTGCCCCTCGACCCAGCGGCACAGATACGCAGTATTTT
NA	TRBV6-5	TRBJ2-2	many	CASSYAGHLNTGELFF	TGTGCCAGCAGTTACGCCGGACACCTGAACACCGGGGAGCTGTTTTTT
TRBD2	TRBV7-2	TRBJ2-3	many	CASSFGSGGPLGTQYF	TGTGCCAGCAGCTTCGGCAGCGGGGGGCCCCTTGGTACGCAGTATTTT
NA	TRBV6-2/TRBV6-3	TRBJ2-7	few	CASSVHYEQYF	TGTGCCAGCAGTGTCCACTACGAGCAGTACTTC
NA	TRBV27	TRBJ1-6	many	CASSFWNSPLHF	TGTGCCAGCAGTTTTTGGAATTCACCCCTCCACTTT
NA	TRBV12-5	TRBJ1-1	many	CASALMNTEAFF	TGTGCTAGTGCCCTCATGAACACTGAAGCTTTCTTT
NA	TRBV3-1	TRBJ1-1	few	CDSSTRGGEAFF	TGTGACAGCAGCACGCGTGGCGGGGAAGCTTTCTTT
NA	TRBV3-1	TRBJ2-5	many	CASSQAWGEETQYF	TGTGCCAGCAGCCAGGCCTGGGGGGAAGAGACCCAGTACTTC
NA	TRBV5-1	TRBJ2-5	many	CASSLGPGDQETQYF	TGCGCCAGCAGCTTGGGCCCGGGGGATCAAGAGACCCAGTACTTC
TRBD1	TRBV20-1	TRBJ1-6	many	CSADRQGNNSPLHF	TGCAGTGCCGACAGACAGGGAAATAATTCACCCCTCCACTTT
TRBD1	TRBV25-1	TRBJ2-3	many	CASSGLTGGSSADTQYF	TGTGCCAGCAGTGGACTCACAGGGGGATCCTCGGCAGATACGCAGTATTTT
NA	TRBV20-1	TRBJ2-7	many	CSASALSGFGEQYF	TGCAGTGCTAGCGCCCTAAGTGGATTTGGCGAGCAGTACTTC
NA	TRBV28	TRBJ1-5	many	CASSSSKTQHF	TGTGCCAGCAGTTCCTCGAAAACCCAGCATTTT
NA	TRBV5-1	TRBJ2-5	many	CASSLNGGGETQYF	TGCGCCAGCAGCTTGAATGGGGGCGGGGAGACCCAGTACTTC
NA	TRBV13	TRBJ2-3	many	CASTSWRGPTRDTQYF	TGTGCCAGCACTAGTTGGCGGGGCCCAACGAGGGATACGCAGTATTTT
TRBD1	TRBV5-1	TRBJ2-5	many	CASSLSGQGGETQYF	TGCGCCAGCAGCTTGTCCGGACAGGGGGGAGAGACCCAGTACTTC
TRBD1	TRBV7-9	TRBJ1-2	many	CASTGLRGPGYGYTF	TGTGCCAGCACCGGATTGAGGGGGCCCGGTTATGGCTACACCTTC
TRBD1	TRBV20-1	TRBJ2-5	many	CSAADRGLKTQYF	TGCAGTGCCGCGGACAGGGGGCTAAAGACCCAGTACTTC
TRBD1	TRBV12-3/TRBV12-4	TRBJ2-2	many	CASCPGTGDTGELFF	TGTGCCAGCTGCCCCGGGACAGGGGACACCGGGGAGCTGTTTTTT
NA	TRBV6-2/TRBV6-3	TRBJ2-5	many	CASGETQYF	TGTGCCAGCGGGGAGACCCAGTACTTC
NA	TRBV6-5	TRBJ1-2	many	CASSYEGPYGYTF	TGTGCCAGCAGTTATGAGGGGCCCTATGGCTACACCTTC
NA	TRBV12-3/TRBV12-4	TRBJ1-2	many	CASTGDHYGYTF	TGTGCCAGCACAGGGGACCACTATGGCTACACCTTC
NA	TRBV5-6	TRBJ2-7	many	CASSWTGYYEQYF	TGTGCCAGCAGCTGGACGGGATACTACGAGCAGTACTTC
TRBD2	TRBV2	TRBJ2-7	many	CASSEVKAGGGRETTYEQYF	TGTGCCAGCAGTGAAGTAAAGGCGGGGGGAGGCAGGGAAACTACCTACGAGCAGTACTTC
NA	TRBV7-2	TRBJ1-4	many	CASSPAMGKLFF	TGTGCCAGCAGCCCCGCTATGGGCAAACTGTTTTTT
NA	TRBV28	TRBJ2-7	NA	CASTPGRTYEQYF	TGTGCCAGCACACCGGGACGGACTTACGAGCAGTACTTC
TRBD1	TRBV15	TRBJ2-2	many	CATSRGTGDSPGELFF	TGTGCCACCAGCAGAGGGACAGGGGATTCGCCCGGGGAGCTGTTTTTT
NA	TRBV2	TRBJ1-6	many	CASSPAPNSPLHF	TGTGCCAGCTCACCGGCACCAAATTCACCCCTCCACTTT
TRBD1	TRBV5-6	TRBJ2-6	many	CASSWLDGDSFSGANVLTF	TGTGCCAGCAGCTGGCTGGACGGGGACAGTTTCTCTGGGGCCAACGTCCTGACTTTC
NA	TRBV5-1	TRBJ2-6	many	CASSLDRPAGTNVLTF	TGCGCCAGCAGCTTGGACAGACCCGCCGGGACCAACGTCCTGACTTTC
NA	TRBV27	TRBJ1-6	many	CASRPGRAPNSPLHF	TGTGCCAGCCGTCCCGGGCGGGCTCCGAATTCACCCCTCCACTTT
NA	TRBV15	TRBJ1-2	many	CATSRDLKGDSYGYTF	TGTGCCACCAGCAGAGATCTTAAGGGGGATTCCTATGGCTACACCTTC
TRBD1	TRBV5-1	TRBJ2-1	many	CASSPGTVSNEQFF	TGCGCCAGCAGCCCCGGGACAGTGAGCAATGAGCAGTTCTTC
NA	TRBV6-2/TRBV6-3	TRBJ2-5	many	CASSRNQETQYF	TGTGCCAGCAGTCGGAACCAAGAGACCCAGTACTTC
TRBD1	TRBV5-5	TRBJ2-6	many	CASSSLYRDRVSGANVLTF	TGTGCCAGCAGTTCCTTGTATAGGGACAGGGTGAGCGGGGCCAACGTCCTGACTTTC
NA	TRBV6-2/TRBV6-3	TRBJ2-7	many	CASSRTSSEQYF	TGTGCCAGCAGCAGAACTAGTTCCGAGCAGTACTTC
NA	TRBV11-2	TRBJ2-1	many	CASSPAGNEQFF	TGTGCCAGCAGCCCCGCCGGGAATGAGCAGTTCTTC
NA	TRBV18	TRBJ1-4	NA	CASSPRGERNEKLFF	TGTGCCAGCTCACCACGTGGGGAAAGGAATGAAAAACTGTTTTTT
NA	TRBV5-1	TRBJ2-1	many	CASSLLGGRGIYNEQFF	TGCGCCAGCAGCTTACTCGGGGGCAGGGGGATCTACAATGAGCAGTTCTTC
TRBD1	TRBV7-9	TRBJ2-1	many	CASSSGQTSYNEQFF	TGTGCCAGCAGCTCGGGACAGACCTCCTACAATGAGCAGTTCTTC
NA	TRBV3-1	TRBJ2-5	many	CASSHRDGLNLNF	TGTGCCAGCAGCCATAGGGACGGACTCAATCTAAACTTC
TRBD2	TRBV7-2	TRBJ2-3	many	CASSLKTSGADTQYF	TGTGCCAGCAGCTTGAAGACTAGCGGAGCAGATACGCAGTATTTT
TRBD2	TRBV20-1	TRBJ2-1	many	CSARGPVGGGAIYEQFF	TGCAGTGCTAGAGGCCCGGTTGGCGGGGGGGCGATTTATGAGCAGTTCTTC
NA	TRBV29-1	TRBJ1-2	many	CSVETSAGHYGYTF	TGCAGCGTTGAAACATCAGCCGGGCACTATGGCTACACCTTC
NA	TRBV6-6	TRBJ1-2	many	CASSYGDNPGDF	TGTGCCAGCAGTTACGGGGATAACCCGGGGGACTTC
NA	TRBV20-1	TRBJ2-5	NA	CSARDMGLETQYF	TGCAGTGCTAGAGATATGGGACTAGAGACCCAGTACTTC
TRBD2	TRBV14	TRBJ2-7	many	CASSYSGVPSYEQYF	TGTGCCAGCAGCTATAGCGGGGTCCCTTCCTACGAGCAGTACTTC
NA	TRBV27	TRBJ2-5	many	CASSSLQETQYF	TGTGCCAGCAGTAGCCTCCAAGAGACCCAGTACTTC
NA	TRBV7-2	TRBJ2-2	many	CASSDTTISNTGELFF	TGTGCCAGCAGCGATACTACCATCTCGAACACCGGGGAGCTGTTTTTT
TRBD1	TRBV4-1	TRBJ2-3	NA	CASSQASTGSDTQYF	TGCGCCAGCAGCCAGGCCTCGACAGGGAGCGATACGCAGTATTTT
NA	TRBV6-2/TRBV6-3	TRBJ1-5	many	CASSYGGNQPQHF	TGTGCCAGCAGTTACGGGGGCAATCAGCCCCAGCATTTT
NA	TRBV7-6	TRBJ2-6	many	CASSPPLGANVLTF	TGTGCCAGCAGCCCCCCGTTGGGGGCCAACGTCCTGACTTTC
NA	TRBV7-9	TRBJ1-1	many	CASSLMPEAFF	TGTGCCAGCAGCTTAATGCCCGAAGCTTTCTTT
NA	TRBV7-9	TRBJ2-4	few	CASSLVQGMNIQYF	TGTGCCAGCAGCTTAGTTCAGGGGATGAACATTCAGTACTTC
NA	TRBV7-2	TRBJ1-5	many	CASSLEGSYSNQPQHF	TGTGCCAGCAGCTTAGAAGGGAGTTATAGCAATCAGCCCCAGCATTTT
NA	TRBV6-1	TRBJ2-5	few	CASRTRRLQETQYF	TGTGCCAGCAGGACGCGTAGGCTCCAAGAGACCCAGTACTTC
NA	TRBV7-9	TRBJ2-1	many	CASSLDPGQYNEQFF	TGTGCCAGCAGCTTAGACCCGGGACAATACAATGAGCAGTTCTTC
NA	TRBV20-1	TRBJ1-2	many	CSASLTGVFNYGYTF	TGCAGTGCTAGTCTAACAGGAGTCTTTAACTATGGCTACACCTTC